A selection of T cell receptor beta chains follows, all from one sample in a study of shared clonotypes between healthy human individuals. TCRdb's copy holds only in-frame clones and misses some; the assay was immunoSEQ multiplex PCR. This sample yields roughly 1,500,000 clones, of which approximately 98.5% are seen a single time; around 0.38% belongs to the top ten. The sample was naive CD4+ T cells sorted from blood. These receptors came from a man aged 30-40 years in good health. The CDR3 runs from the conserved cysteine through the conserved F or W. The order of the fields is V gene, D gene, clone size, J gene, CDR3 DNA, CDR3 protein. The D gene is left open where the match is weak. Size tells how often a clone was seen (once, few, many) or the class of an expanded clone, and some rows leave it out.

>TRBV2|NA|NA|TRBJ2-1
TGTGCCAGCATAGGCTCGATTCCCTACAATGAGCAGTTCTTC
CASIGSIPYNEQFF
>TRBV19|TRBD2|NA|TRBJ2-7
TGTGCCAGTAGTCGGTCTAGCGGGCTGTACGAGCAGTACTTC
CASSRSSGLYEQYF
>TRBV5-6|NA|NA|TRBJ2-7
TGTGCCAGCAGCTTGGTTGGGGGTCTTAACTCCTACGAGCAGTACTTC
CASSLVGGLNSYEQYF
>TRBV9|NA|NA|TRBJ1-5
TGTGCCAGCAGCGTCGCCGGAAATCAGCCCCAGCATTTT
CASSVAGNQPQHF
>TRBV7-8|NA|NA|TRBJ1-1
TGTGCCAGCAACCTCAAGCGGAACACTGAAGCTTTCTTT
CASNLKRNTEAFF
>TRBV4-3|NA|NA|TRBJ1-2
TGCGCCAGCAGCCAAATCCAGGGTTACTATGGCTACACCTTC
CASSQIQGYYGYTF
>TRBV6-5|NA|NA|TRBJ1-2
TGTGCCAGCAGCCCCTGGCCGGGCGGGTACTATGGCTACACCTTC
CASSPWPGGYYGYTF
>TRBV30|NA|NA|TRBJ1-2
TGTGCCTGGACCCAGTCTTCCTATGGCTACACCTTC
CAWTQSSYGYTF
>TRBV29-1|TRBD2|NA|TRBJ2-1
TGCAGCGTAGACGGACTAGCGGGAGACATAGAGCAGTTCTTC
CSVDGLAGDIEQFF
>TRBV4-1|TRBD2|NA|TRBJ2-7
TGCGCCAGCAGCCCACGGGTCGGGAGGACCGAGCAGTACTTC
CASSPRVGRTEQYF
>TRBV19|TRBD2|NA|TRBJ2-1
TGTGCCAGTACCTATAGCGGGAGCGGGAGGAGCAATGAGCAGTTCTTC
CASTYSGSGRSNEQFF
>TRBV27|NA|NA|TRBJ1-5
TGTGCCAGCAGGCCAAGCTTCATCATTCAGCCCCAGCATTTT
CASRPSFIIQPQHF
>TRBV28|NA|NA|TRBJ2-1
TGTGCCAGCCGAATCCCGGACGGTGCCTACAATGAGCAGTTCTTC
CASRIPDGAYNEQFF
>TRBV7-8|NA|NA|TRBJ2-7
TGTGCCAGCAGCCCCTGGGTTTCCTACGAGCAGTACTTC
CASSPWVSYEQYF
>TRBV7-9|NA|NA|TRBJ2-5
TGTGCCAGCAGCCGATCAGGGGGGGAGACCCAGTACTTC
CASSRSGGETQYF
>TRBV7-8|TRBD2|NA|TRBJ2-1
TGTGCCAGCAGCTTAGAGGTGGGAGGGCCCTACAATGAGCAGTTCTTC
CASSLEVGGPYNEQFF
>TRBV5-1|NA|NA|TRBJ1-3
TGCGCCAGCAGCTTGGATGGATTAGGAAACACCATATATTTT
CASSLDGLGNTIYF
>TRBV5-5|TRBD1|NA|TRBJ2-7
TGTGCCAGCAGTGGAGCCGGGACAGGGAGCTACGAGCAGTACTTC
CASSGAGTGSYEQYF
>TRBV2|NA|NA|TRBJ1-2
TGTGCCAGCAGTGAATGGCCTGGGGGCTACACCTTC
CASSEWPGGYTF
>TRBV7-6|NA|NA|TRBJ2-5
TGTGCCAGCAGCTTACAACCCACCCAGACCCAGTACTTC
CASSLQPTQTQYF
>TRBV20-1|NA|NA|TRBJ2-7
TGCAGTGCTGTTACGGGCGAGCAGTACTTC
CSAVTGEQYF
>TRBV7-8|TRBD2|NA|TRBJ2-2
TGTGCCAGCAGCTTACTAAGGACTAGCGGGAGTGGCGCCTTCGGGGAGCTGTTTTTT
CASSLLRTSGSGAFGELFF
>TRBV6-5|TRBD1|NA|TRBJ2-5
TGTGCCAGCAGTTACAGTAGGGGGCGCCAAGAGACCCAGTACTTC
CASSYSRGRQETQYF
>TRBV5-1|TRBD1|NA|TRBJ2-7
TGCGCCAGCAGCTTGACAGGGGACTACGAGCAGTACTTC
CASSLTGDYEQYF
>TRBV30|NA|NA|TRBJ1-3
TGTGCCTGGAGTGTAATGCTAGCCTCTGGAAACACCATATATTTT
CAWSVMLASGNTIYF
>TRBV7-3|NA|once|TRBJ2-1
TGTGCCAGCAGCCCCCGGGGCGGGACCTCCTACAATGAGCAGTTCTTC
CASSPRGGTSYNEQFF
>TRBV21-1|NA|NA|TRBJ2-3
TGTGCCAGCAGCAAGGAGCGACAGTCATTCACGCAGTATTTT
CASSKERQSFTQYF
>TRBV7-2|NA|NA|TRBJ2-4
TGTGCCAGCAGCTTAGCTGGGGTAGCCAAAAACATTCAGTACTTC
CASSLAGVAKNIQYF
>TRBV18|NA|NA|TRBJ2-1
TGTGCCAGCTCACCACCGCCAGGGTCCAATGAGCAGTTCTTC
CASSPPPGSNEQFF
>TRBV7-6|TRBD2|NA|TRBJ2-2
TGTGCCAGCAGCTTACGAGCGGGAGGTCAAACCGGGGAGCTGTTTTTT
CASSLRAGGQTGELFF